This T cell receptor (beta chain) was captured by sequencing in a study of T-cell reconstitution after alpha-beta-depleted transplantation in children. Study-wide points: Some patients' high day-60 TCRbeta diversity was traced to surviving recipient T cells and thymic progenitors. Several hundred expanded graft clones reportedly were the source of alpha-beta T cells about two months after transplant. Newly made T cells mostly supplied T-cell counts and diversity one year after transplant.

In regard to this clonotype: The antigen remains undetermined.

The TCRbeta library was prepared with unique molecular identifiers. TCRdb called the PCR reads again in MiXCR, with one record for every CDR3 protein. The sample consists of approximately 430,000 distinct CDR3 sequences, under 20% of them appearing once. CDR1 and CDR2 (germline): KGHSH, LQKENI. The CDR3 sequence is 13 residues long. V lost 6 bases and J 9 bases, leaving 14 bases between the germline ends. The TCR was taken from a boy under three years old who had a stem cell transplant for Wiskott-Aldrich syndrome, so the T cells may come from the graft donor. The V and J genes are TRBV18 and TRBJ2-2; D possibly matches TRBD1 or TRBD2 (5 bases each). The sample consisted of PBMCs, mostly from graft donor cells, taken 360 days after TCRalphabeta/CD19-depleted stem cell transplant. For the CDR3, the DNA is TGTGCCAGCTCGTTCTGGGGGTCCCGGGAGCTGTTTTTT. This gives the protein CASSFWGSRELFF.